A selection of T cell receptor beta chains follows, all from one sample in a study of blood T cell repertoires in COVID-19. Clones were read by immunoSEQ multiplex PCR, and TCRdb kept only the in-frame ones, dropping some. This sample has about 220,000 clones, with roughly 89% found just once. The sequenced sample consisted of peripheral blood. The receptors derive from a man aged 25-40 years who had recovered from COVID-19. Both conserved end residues are part of each CDR3. A D gene is named only where the DNA matches it firmly. Clone size is not always given. Where it is, it says once, few, many or a class for expanded clones.

j_gene,abundance,d_gene,v_gene,CDR3nt,CDR3aa
TRBJ2-5,.,TRBD1,TRBV14,TGTGCCAGCAGCCCCTACACAGGGGGTCGTGAGACCCAGTACTTC,CASSPYTGGRETQYF
TRBJ2-5,.,.,TRBV5-6,TGTGCCAGCAGCTTGATGAACTCCAACGTGGAGACCCAGTACTTC,CASSLMNSNVETQYF
TRBJ2-2,few,.,TRBV19,TGTGCCAGTAGTGGGGGGTCCGGGACAGCCTCCACCGGGGAGCTGTTTTTT,CASSGGSGTASTGELFF
TRBJ1-2,.,.,TRBV5-1,TGCGCCAGCAGGGGCGACAGTTTTCTCTATGGCTACACCTTC,CASRGDSFLYGYTF
TRBJ1-1,few,.,TRBV6-1,TGTGCCAGCAGTGAGGTGGGAGGGGCTGAAGCTTTCTTT,CASSEVGGAEAFF
TRBJ2-3,.,TRBD1,TRBV30,TGTGCCTGGAGAAGACAGGGATTGGGGAACGCAGATACGCAGTATTTT,CAWRRQGLGNADTQYF
TRBJ2-3,.,.,TRBV7-6,TGTGCCAGCAGCCTAGGGGCGAGGGCCCTCACAGATACGCAGTATTTT,CASSLGARALTDTQYF
TRBJ2-5,.,TRBD1,TRBV7-9,TGTGCCAGCAGCTCCTGGACAGGGATTGTGGAGACCCAGTACTTC,CASSSWTGIVETQYF
TRBJ1-1,.,TRBD1,TRBV9,TGTGCCAGCAGCGTAGGACAGGGGGTCGCTGAAGCTTTCTTT,CASSVGQGVAEAFF
TRBJ1-2,.,.,TRBV7-2,TGTGCCAGCAGCAGAAACGTCGGGGTTGGCTACACCTTC,CASSRNVGVGYTF
TRBJ2-3,.,.,TRBV3-1/TRBV3-2,TGTGCCAGCAGCCAAGGAGTAGGCACAGATACGCAGTATTTT,CASSQGVGTDTQYF
TRBJ1-3,.,.,TRBV11-2,TGTGCCAGCAGCTTAGGGGGGGGTTTTGGAAACACCATATATTTT,CASSLGGGFGNTIYF
TRBJ2-3,.,TRBD1,TRBV19,TGTGCCAGTAGGACAGGGGCCAGCACAGATACGCAGTATTTT,CASRTGASTDTQYF
TRBJ2-7,.,.,TRBV11-2,TGTGCCAGCAGCTTAGACCGGGGGGCTTTTTCCTACGAGCAGTACTTC,CASSLDRGAFSYEQYF
TRBJ1-2,.,.,TRBV6-5,TGTGCCAGCAGTCAGGTTAACTATGGCTACACCTTC,CASSQVNYGYTF